The clone carrying this T cell receptor (beta chain) was seen just once. The data originate from a study of blood T cell repertoires in COVID-19. CDR3 length: 14 residues. Looked up from germline, CDR1 is SNHLY and CDR2 is FYNNEI. The V gene lost 6 bases and the J gene lost 2 bases, with 14 bases spanning the gap. Authors' methods: Reference gene primer amplification gave estimated nucleated cell counts. Repertoires were generated with immunoSEQ multiplex PCR, while TCRdb's copy carries only in-frame clones and drops some. The DNA was the basis for D and trimming; V, J and clone size are from that table. The sample lists about 150,000 clones, just over 85% occurring once.

This sequence joins TRBV2 and TRBJ2-7, with D maybe TRBD1 (6 bases). Material for sequencing was peripheral blood. The receptor was derived from a man aged 45 to 65 with active or convalescent COVID-19. In DNA, the CDR3 is TGTGCCAGCAGACGAGAGACAGGACCCTACGAGCAGTACTTC. Protein sequence: CASRRETGPYEQYF.